This TCR beta chain was captured in a study of OX40 agonist ivuxolimab in advanced cancers. About the study: Clinicians treated patients with ivuxolimab, an agonistic anti-OX40 (CD134) antibody. Anti-PD-1, anti-PD-L1 or anti-CTLA-4 therapy given earlier was allowed, and roughly 38% had some. Two patients with cutaneous melanoma and one with hepatocellular carcinoma, three in total, showed partial responses. Study results and caveats: Both blood CD4+ and CD8+ T cells showed clonal growth by week 6 at 0.1 to 3.0 mg/kg.

Turning to this clone: No antigen is known for it.

Assay used: immunoSEQ multiplex PCR; TCRdb lists only in-frame clones, some missing. Of tens of thousands of clones listed, 84% were seen once; the top ten hold less than 0.85%. CDR1 is MNHEY, CDR2 SMNVEV, per germline (reference sequence). The CDR3 covers 14 residues. The germline V and J ends were trimmed by 7 bases and 1 base, with 13 bases remaining between them. Source: CD4+ or CD8+ T cells sorted from blood, taken in a trial of the OX40 agonist ivuxolimab. This receptor was obtained from an adult with an advanced solid tumor such as melanoma, head and neck, liver or kidney cancer. V usage is TRBV27 and J usage is TRBJ1-1; a possible D gene is TRBD1 (6 bases). The CDR3 region is CASIGGKRNTEAFF. CDR3 DNA sequence: TGTGCCAGCATCGGGGGCAAGAGGAACACTGAAGCTTTCTTT.